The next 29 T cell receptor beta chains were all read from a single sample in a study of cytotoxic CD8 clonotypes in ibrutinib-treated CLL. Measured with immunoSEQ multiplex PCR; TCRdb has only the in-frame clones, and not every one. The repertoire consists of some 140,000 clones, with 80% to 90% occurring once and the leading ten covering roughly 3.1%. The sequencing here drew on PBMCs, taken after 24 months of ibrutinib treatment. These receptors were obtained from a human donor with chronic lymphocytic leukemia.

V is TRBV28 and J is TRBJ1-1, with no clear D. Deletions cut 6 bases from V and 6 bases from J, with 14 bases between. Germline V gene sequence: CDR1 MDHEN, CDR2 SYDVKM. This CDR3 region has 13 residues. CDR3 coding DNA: TGTGCCAGCAGCTGGACGGCGCTGTCTGAAGCTTTCTTT. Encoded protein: CASSWTALSEAFF.

CDR3 sequence reads: CASSPPWDTSNQPQHF. As DNA, the CDR3 is TGTGCCAGTAGTCCCCCGTGGGACACTAGCAATCAGCCCCAGCATTTT. The V and J genes are TRBV19 and TRBJ1-5; D possibly corresponds to TRBD1 (6 bases). The V gene's germline CDR1 is LNHDA and CDR2 SQIVND (reference sequence). Trimming left V 5 bases short and J 0 bases short, with 14 bases between. The CDR3 length is 16 residues.

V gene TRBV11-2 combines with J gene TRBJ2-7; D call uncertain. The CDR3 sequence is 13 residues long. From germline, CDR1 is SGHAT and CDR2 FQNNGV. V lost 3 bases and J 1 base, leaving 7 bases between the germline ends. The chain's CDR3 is CASSLPGSYEQYF. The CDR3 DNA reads TGTGCCAGCAGCTTGCCAGGTTCCTACGAGCAGTACTTC.

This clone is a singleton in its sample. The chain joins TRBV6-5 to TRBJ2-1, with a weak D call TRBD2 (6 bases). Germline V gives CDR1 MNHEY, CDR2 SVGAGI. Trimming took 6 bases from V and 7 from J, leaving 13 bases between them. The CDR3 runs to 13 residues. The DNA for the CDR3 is TGTGCCAGCAGACCCACTAGCAGGAATGAGCAGTTCTTC. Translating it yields CASRPTSRNEQFF.

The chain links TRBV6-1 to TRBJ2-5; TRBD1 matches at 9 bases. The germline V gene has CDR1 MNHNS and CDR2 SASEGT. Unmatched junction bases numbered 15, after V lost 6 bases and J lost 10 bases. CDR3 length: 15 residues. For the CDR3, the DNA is TGTGCCAGCAGCCTACAGGGGGCGACTTTGGAGGTCCAGTACTTC. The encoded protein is CASSLQGATLEVQYF.

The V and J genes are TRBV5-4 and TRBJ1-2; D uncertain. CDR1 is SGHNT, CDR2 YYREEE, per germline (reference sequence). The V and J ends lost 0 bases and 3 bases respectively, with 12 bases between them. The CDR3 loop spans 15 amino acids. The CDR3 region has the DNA TGTGCCAGCAGCTTGGTTGGCGGGATTGACTATGGCTACACCTTC. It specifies CASSLVGGIDYGYTF.

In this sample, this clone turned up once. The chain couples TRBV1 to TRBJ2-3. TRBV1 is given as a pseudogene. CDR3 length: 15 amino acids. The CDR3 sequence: CTSSQAGDNTDTQYF. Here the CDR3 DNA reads TGCACCAGCAGTCAAGCGGGGGACAACACAGATACGCAGTATTTT.

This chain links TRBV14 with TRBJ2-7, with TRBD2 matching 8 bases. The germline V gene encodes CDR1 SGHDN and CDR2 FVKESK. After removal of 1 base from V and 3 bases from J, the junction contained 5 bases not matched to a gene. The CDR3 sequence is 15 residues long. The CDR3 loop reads CASSQGAGGGYEQYF. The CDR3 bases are TGTGCCAGCAGCCAAGGGGCGGGGGGAGGCTACGAGCAGTACTTC.

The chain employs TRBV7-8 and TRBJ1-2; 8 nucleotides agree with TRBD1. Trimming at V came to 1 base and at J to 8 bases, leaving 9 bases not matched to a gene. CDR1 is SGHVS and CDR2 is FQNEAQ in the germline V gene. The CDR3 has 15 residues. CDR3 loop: CASSLGGQGEPGYTF. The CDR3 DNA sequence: TGTGCCAGCAGCTTAGGAGGACAGGGAGAGCCCGGCTACACCTTC.

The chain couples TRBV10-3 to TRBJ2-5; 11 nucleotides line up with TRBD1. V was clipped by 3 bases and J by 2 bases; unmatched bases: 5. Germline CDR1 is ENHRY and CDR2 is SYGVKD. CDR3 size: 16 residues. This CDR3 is CAISDTDRGLQETQYF. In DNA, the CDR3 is TGTGCCATCAGTGATACGGACAGGGGGCTTCAAGAGACCCAGTACTTC.

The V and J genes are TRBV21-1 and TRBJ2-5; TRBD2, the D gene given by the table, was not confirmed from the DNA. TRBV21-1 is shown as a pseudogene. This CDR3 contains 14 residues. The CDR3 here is CANWGLAGQETQYF. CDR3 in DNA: TGTGCCAACTGGGGACTAGCGGGGCAAGAGACCCAGTACTTC.

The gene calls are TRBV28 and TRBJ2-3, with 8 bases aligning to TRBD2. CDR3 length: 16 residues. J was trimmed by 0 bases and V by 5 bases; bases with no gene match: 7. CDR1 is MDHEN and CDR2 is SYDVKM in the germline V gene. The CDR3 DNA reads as TGTGCCAGCAGTCCCGGGCGGGGGGCTAGCACAGATACGCAGTATTTT. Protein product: CASSPGRGASTDTQYF.

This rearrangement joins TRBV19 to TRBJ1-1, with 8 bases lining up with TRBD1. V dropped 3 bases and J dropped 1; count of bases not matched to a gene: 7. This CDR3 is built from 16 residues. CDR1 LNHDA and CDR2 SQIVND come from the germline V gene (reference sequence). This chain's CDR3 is CASSIAIGTGNTEAFF. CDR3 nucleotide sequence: TGTGCCAGTAGTATCGCAATCGGGACAGGGAACACTGAAGCTTTCTTT.

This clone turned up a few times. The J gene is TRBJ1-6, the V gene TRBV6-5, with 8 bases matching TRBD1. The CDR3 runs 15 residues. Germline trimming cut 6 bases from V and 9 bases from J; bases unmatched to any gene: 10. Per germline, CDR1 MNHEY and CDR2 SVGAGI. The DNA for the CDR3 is TGTGCCAGCAGAGCCTCAGGGGGCTTTGGTTCACCCCTCCACTTT. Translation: CASRASGGFGSPLHF.

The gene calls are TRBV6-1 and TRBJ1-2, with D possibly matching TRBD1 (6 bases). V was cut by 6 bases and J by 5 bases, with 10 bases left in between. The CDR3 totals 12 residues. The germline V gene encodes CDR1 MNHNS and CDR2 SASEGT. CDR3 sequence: CASSWTVYGYTF. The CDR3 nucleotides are TGTGCCAGCAGCTGGACAGTTTATGGCTACACCTTC.

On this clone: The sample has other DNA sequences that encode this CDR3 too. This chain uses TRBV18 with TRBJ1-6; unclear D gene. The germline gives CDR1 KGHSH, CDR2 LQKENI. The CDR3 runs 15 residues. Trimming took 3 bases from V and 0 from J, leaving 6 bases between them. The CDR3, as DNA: TGTGCCAGCTCACCGGGGAGCTCCTATAATTCACCCCTCCACTTT. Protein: CASSPGSSYNSPLHF.

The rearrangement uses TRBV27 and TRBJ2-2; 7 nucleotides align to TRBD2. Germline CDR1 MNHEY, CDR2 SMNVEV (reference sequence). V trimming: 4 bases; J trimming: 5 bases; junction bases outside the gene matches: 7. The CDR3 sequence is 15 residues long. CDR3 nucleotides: TGTGCCAGCAGTTACTCCCGGGGGGTTACCGGGGAGCTGTTTTTT. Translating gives CASSYSRGVTGELFF.

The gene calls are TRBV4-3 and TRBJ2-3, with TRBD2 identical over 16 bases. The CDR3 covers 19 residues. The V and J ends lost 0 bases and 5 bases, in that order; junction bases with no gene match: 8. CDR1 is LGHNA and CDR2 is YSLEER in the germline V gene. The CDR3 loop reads CASSQDGTSGGAWEDTQYF. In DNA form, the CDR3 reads TGCGCCAGCAGCCAAGATGGGACTAGCGGGGGGGCCTGGGAAGATACGCAGTATTTT.

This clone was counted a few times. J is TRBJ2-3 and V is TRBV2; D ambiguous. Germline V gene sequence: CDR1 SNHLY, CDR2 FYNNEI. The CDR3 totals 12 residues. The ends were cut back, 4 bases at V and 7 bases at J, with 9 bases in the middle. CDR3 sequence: CASSGYVNTQYF. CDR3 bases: TGTGCCAGCAGTGGGTACGTGAATACGCAGTATTTT.

The CDR3 reads CASTPPGPARTEAFF. The DNA of the CDR3 is TGTGCCAGTACCCCTCCGGGACCCGCGAGGACTGAAGCTTTCTTT. The chain couples TRBV19 to TRBJ1-1; tentative D call: TRBD1 (5 bases). Per germline, CDR1 LNHDA and CDR2 SQIVND (reference sequence). With 7 bases removed from V and 5 bases from J, the gap between germline ends came to 20 bases. The CDR3 spans 15 residues.

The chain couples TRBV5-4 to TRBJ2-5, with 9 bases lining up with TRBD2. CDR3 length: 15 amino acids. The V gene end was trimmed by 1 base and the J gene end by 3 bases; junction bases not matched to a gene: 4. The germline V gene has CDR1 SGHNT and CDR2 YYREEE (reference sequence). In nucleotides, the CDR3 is TGTGCCAGCAGCTTGTTAGCGGGGGTTGAAGAGACCCAGTACTTC. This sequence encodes CASSLLAGVEETQYF.

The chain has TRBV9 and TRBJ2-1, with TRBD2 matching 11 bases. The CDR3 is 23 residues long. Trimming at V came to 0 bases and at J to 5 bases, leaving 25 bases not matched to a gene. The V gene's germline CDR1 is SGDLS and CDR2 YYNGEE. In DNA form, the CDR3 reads TGTGCCAGCAGCGTAGCTACGGGATTTGGGGCGTGGACGGGACTAGCGGAGGACAATGAGCAGTTCTTC. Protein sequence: CASSVATGFGAWTGLAEDNEQFF.

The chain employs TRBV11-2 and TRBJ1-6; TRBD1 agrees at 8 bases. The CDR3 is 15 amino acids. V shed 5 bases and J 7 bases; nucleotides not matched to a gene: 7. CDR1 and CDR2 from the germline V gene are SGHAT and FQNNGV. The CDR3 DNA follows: TGTGCCAGCAGCACCCAGGGGGCGCGGAATTCACCCCTCCACTTT. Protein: CASSTQGARNSPLHF. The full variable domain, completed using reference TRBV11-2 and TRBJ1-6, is EAGVAQSPRYKIIEKRQSVAFWCNPISGHATLYWYQQILGQGPKLLIQFQNNGVVDDSQLPKDRFSAERLKGVDSTLKIQPAKLEDSAVYLCASSTQGARNSPLHFGNGTRLTVT.

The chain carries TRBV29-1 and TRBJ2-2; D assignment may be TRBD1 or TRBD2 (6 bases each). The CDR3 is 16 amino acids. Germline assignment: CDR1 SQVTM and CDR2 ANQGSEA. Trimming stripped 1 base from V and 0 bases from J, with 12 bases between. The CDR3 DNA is TGCAGCGTTGAAGGGGCGAGGGGGGCGAACACCGGGGAGCTGTTTTTT. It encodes CSVEGARGANTGELFF.

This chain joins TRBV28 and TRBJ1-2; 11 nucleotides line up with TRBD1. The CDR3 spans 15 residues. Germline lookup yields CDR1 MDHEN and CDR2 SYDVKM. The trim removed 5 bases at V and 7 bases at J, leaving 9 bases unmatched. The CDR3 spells CASSTRTGGGFGYTF. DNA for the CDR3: TGTGCCAGCAGTACCCGGACAGGGGGCGGTTTTGGCTACACCTTC.

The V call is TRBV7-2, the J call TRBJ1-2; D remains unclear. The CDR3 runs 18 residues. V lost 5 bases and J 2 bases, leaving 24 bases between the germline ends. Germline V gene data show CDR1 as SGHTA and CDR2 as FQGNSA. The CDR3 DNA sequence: TGTGCCAGCAGCCCTCAAAAATGGGAAGACCTATTCAACTATGGCTACACCTTC. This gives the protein CASSPQKWEDLFNYGYTF.

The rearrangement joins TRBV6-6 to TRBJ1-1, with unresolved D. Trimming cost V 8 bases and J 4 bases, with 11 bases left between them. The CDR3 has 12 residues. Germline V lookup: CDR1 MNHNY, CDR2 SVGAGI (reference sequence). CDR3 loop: CASCGFPTEAFF. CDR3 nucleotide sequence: TGTGCCAGCTGTGGGTTTCCCACTGAAGCTTTCTTT.

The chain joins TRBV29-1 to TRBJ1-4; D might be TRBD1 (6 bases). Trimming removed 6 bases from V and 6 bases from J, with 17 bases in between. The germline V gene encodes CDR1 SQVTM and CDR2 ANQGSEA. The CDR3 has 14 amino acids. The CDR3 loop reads CSVTGGRDDEKLFF. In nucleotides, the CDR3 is TGCAGCGTCACCGGGGGCAGGGATGATGAAAAACTGTTTTTT.

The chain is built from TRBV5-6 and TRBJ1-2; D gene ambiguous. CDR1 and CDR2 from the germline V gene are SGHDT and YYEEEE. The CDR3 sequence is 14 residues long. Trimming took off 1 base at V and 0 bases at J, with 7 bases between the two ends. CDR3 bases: TGTGCCAGCAGCTTGATAGGGACTAACTATGGCTACACCTTC. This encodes CASSLIGTNYGYTF. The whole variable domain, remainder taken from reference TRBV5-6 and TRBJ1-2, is DAGVTQSPTHLIKTRGQQVTLRCSPKSGHDTVSWYQQALGQGPQFIFQYYEEEERQRGNFPDRFSGHQFPNYSSELNVNALLLGDSALYLCASSLIGTNYGYTFGSGTRLTVV.